A single T cell receptor (beta chain) is shown here with its context. Its target is not known. The authors amplified TCR beta CDR3 regions from RNA transcripts. The library came from an HTBI-primed first-round RT-PCR and a second-round multiplex PCR. TCRdb called the multiplex PCR reads again in MiXCR, with one record for every CDR3 protein. Among 650,000 to 900,000 distinct CDR3 sequences listed, around 40% were seen once. These data originate in a study of Graves' ophthalmopathy and Graves' hyperthyroidism. General study findings and limits: This model predicted ophthalmopathy progression (sensitivity around 71%, specificity 72% to 80%).

Trimming took 0 bases from V and 6 from J; bases not matched to a gene: 9. This CDR3 is 17 amino acids long. CDR1 is LNHNV and CDR2 is YYDKDF in the germline V gene (reference sequence). This clonotype originated in an adult man with Graves' ophthalmopathy. Sequencing was carried out using peripheral blood. V is TRBV15 and J is TRBJ2-3; 10 bases map to TRBD2. The CDR3 loop is CATSRDRASGSRDTQYF. The CDR3, as DNA: TGTGCCACCAGCAGAGATCGGGCTAGCGGGAGTAGGGATACGCAGTATTTT.